One T cell receptor (beta chain) is described in this entry. The data stem from a study of blood T cell repertoires in COVID-19. Across the whole study: PBMCs, B-cell-depleted T cells, or T cells were the source of the cDNA or gDNA that made up the material.

Sequencing used immunoSEQ multiplex PCR; TCRdb keeps in-frame clones, though not all of them. Of some 240,000 clones listed, about 80% are singletons. Recruits, aged about 18 to 100 years, lived in 24 US areas. Deletions cut 3 bases from V and 11 bases from J, with 17 bases between. Germline CDR1 reads SGHTA; CDR2 reads FQGNSA. The CDR3 runs 14 residues. The gene calls are TRBV7-2 and TRBJ2-1; D possibly corresponds to TRBD1 (6 bases). The receptor comes from a man in his forties or fifties who had recovered from COVID-19. The sequenced sample consisted of PBMCs or T cells enriched from blood (not recorded which). CDR3 protein: CASSFGRQDRKQFF. DNA for the CDR3: TGTGCCAGCAGCTTTGGGCGACAGGATAGGAAGCAGTTCTTC.